Listed below are T cell receptor beta chains from one sample, sequenced in a study of T-cell memory formation after mild COVID-19. One entry per CDR3 protein, called by TCRdb with MiXCR from the 5' RACE reads. The table includes under 250,000 distinct CDR3 sequences, just over 15% detected once. The sample comprised PBMCs or a T cell subset sorted from them (not recorded which). All receptors come from an adult woman who had mild COVID-19 (a few samples of this study predate the infection). Cell type and time point are not known. Each CDR3 is given with its conserved first and last residue. The D gene is left open where the match is weak. Size tells how often a clone was seen (once, few, many) or the class of an expanded clone, and some rows leave it out.

TRBJ1-2 13 TRBV6-5 TRBD1 many CASSPGTGRGYTF TGTGCCAGCAGCCCCGGGACAGGACGAGGCTACACCTTC
TRBJ1-2 15 TRBV7-2 TRBD1 - CASSLGDRANYGYTF TGTGCCAGCAGCTTAGGGGACAGGGCTAACTATGGCTACACCTTC
TRBJ1-2 15 TRBV6-2/TRBV6-3 TRBD1 few CASSSAGTGLSGYTF TGTGCCAGCAGCTCGGCCGGGACAGGGCTTAGTGGCTACACCTTC
TRBJ1-6 13 TRBV15 - - CATSPRGETPLHF TGTGCCACCAGCCCCCGGGGAGAGACACCCCTCCACTTT
TRBJ1-3 19 TRBV21-1 - - CASSKLGDRWSAPGNTIYF TGTGCCAGCAGCAAATTGGGGGACAGGTGGTCGGCGCCAGGAAACACCATATATTTT
TRBJ2-7 14 TRBV20-1 TRBD2 - CSASPPSGYYEQYF TGCAGTGCTAGCCCCCCTAGCGGTTACTACGAGCAGTACTTC
TRBJ2-5 15 TRBV27 TRBD2 - CASSSATSGGRPQYF TGTGCCAGCAGTTCCGCGACTAGCGGGGGGAGGCCCCAGTACTTC
TRBJ1-2 21 TRBV7-9 - few CASSLGGKRTLTGPTNYGYTF TGTGCCAGCAGCTTAGGGGGCAAGAGGACACTTACAGGACCCACTAACTATGGCTACACCTTC
TRBJ1-5 15 TRBV5-6 TRBD1 few CASSHSGTVSQPQHF TGTGCCAGCAGCCACTCCGGGACAGTTTCTCAGCCCCAGCATTTT
TRBJ2-2 13 TRBV29-1 TRBD2 few CSAREGVVGELFF TGCAGCGCCCGGGAGGGGGTCGTCGGGGAGCTGTTTTTT
TRBJ1-3 16 TRBV25-1 TRBD1 few CASSDRQGSAGNTIYF TGTGCCAGCAGTGACAGACAGGGTTCGGCTGGAAACACCATATATTTT
TRBJ2-7 16 TRBV3-1 TRBD1 many CASSQDPGTGGDEQYF TGTGCCAGCAGCCAAGACCCCGGGACAGGGGGCGACGAGCAGTACTTC
TRBJ2-7 18 TRBV20-1 TRBD2 few CSARGAVWLAGGGYEQYF TGCAGTGCTAGAGGCGCTGTCTGGCTAGCGGGAGGTGGCTACGAGCAGTACTTC
TRBJ1-1 15 TRBV5-8 - - CASSLRRATNTEAFF TGTGCCAGCAGCTTGAGAAGGGCCACGAACACTGAAGCTTTCTTT
TRBJ2-1 17 TRBV30 TRBD2 - CAWSDKLAGGPSNEQFF TGTGCCTGGAGTGATAAACTAGCGGGAGGGCCTAGTAATGAGCAGTTCTTC
TRBJ2-3 15 TRBV12-3/TRBV12-4 - - CASSLDSLSTDTQYF TGTGCCAGCAGTTTAGACAGTCTAAGCACAGATACGCAGTATTTT
TRBJ1-1 14 TRBV7-9 - few CASSLHSQNTEAFF TGTGCCAGCAGCTTACACAGTCAGAACACTGAAGCTTTCTTT
TRBJ1-5 18 TRBV23-1 TRBD1 few CASSLPGTGTFANQPQHF TGCGCCAGCAGTCTACCCGGGACAGGGACTTTCGCCAATCAGCCCCAGCATTTT
TRBJ2-1 13 TRBV4-1 - few CASSQEMIWEQFF TGCGCCAGCAGCCAAGAAATGATCTGGGAGCAGTTCTTC
TRBJ2-5 13 TRBV20-1 TRBD2 - CSARKPGGETQYF TGCAGTGCTAGAAAGCCGGGGGGAGAGACCCAGTACTTC
TRBJ2-7 16 TRBV13 TRBD2 - CASSPSRTRSLYEQYF TGTGCCAGCAGCCCATCCCGGACTAGGTCACTCTACGAGCAGTACTTC
TRBJ2-3 17 TRBV7-9 TRBD2 few CASSSPRSGGASDTQYF TGTGCCAGCAGCTCCCCCCGTAGCGGGGGGGCCTCAGATACGCAGTATTTT
TRBJ2-2 17 TRBV7-9 - few CASSLAVVPGVTGELFF TGTGCCAGCAGCTTAGCGGTGGTACCAGGGGTAACCGGGGAGCTGTTTTTT